Reported below is one T cell receptor (beta chain). The assay was immunoSEQ multiplex PCR, and TCRdb's table has in-frame clones only and misses some. The table lists 150,000 to 200,000 clones, roughly 84% of them singletons. V was clipped by 8 bases and J by 2 bases, with 9 bases between them. This CDR3 has 13 amino acids. The germline V gene encodes CDR1 MNHEY and CDR2 SVGAGI. The sample is drawn from a study of blood T cell repertoires in COVID-19. The clonotype comes from a woman between 45 and 65 years old with COVID-19, enrolled during active disease. The sequenced sample consisted of peripheral blood. The gene calls are TRBV6-5 and TRBJ2-2, with D possibly matching TRBD1 (5 bases). The CDR3 spells CASRQFNTGELFF. In DNA, the CDR3 is TGTGCCAGCCGACAGTTTAACACCGGGGAGCTGTTTTTT.